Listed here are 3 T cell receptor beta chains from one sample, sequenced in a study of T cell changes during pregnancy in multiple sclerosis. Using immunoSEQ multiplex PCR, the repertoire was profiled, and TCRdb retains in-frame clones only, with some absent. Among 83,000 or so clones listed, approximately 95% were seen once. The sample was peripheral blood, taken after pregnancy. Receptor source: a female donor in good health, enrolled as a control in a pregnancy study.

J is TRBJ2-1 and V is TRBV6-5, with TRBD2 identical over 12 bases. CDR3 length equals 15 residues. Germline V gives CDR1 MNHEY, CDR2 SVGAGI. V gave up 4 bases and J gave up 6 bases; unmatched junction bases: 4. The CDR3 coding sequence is TGTGCCAGCAGTTCCCCGGGACTAGCGGGCAATGAGCAGTTCTTC. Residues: CASSSPGLAGNEQFF.

The CDR3: CASSFTTALETQYF. CDR3 in DNA: TGTGCCAGCAGTTTTACGACAGCCCTAGAGACCCAGTACTTC. The chain joins TRBV27 to TRBJ2-5; weak D call: TRBD1 (5 bases). The CDR3 length is 14 residues. CDR1 is MNHEY and CDR2 is SMNVEV in the germline V gene (reference sequence). V lost 3 bases and J lost 4, with 12 bases in between.

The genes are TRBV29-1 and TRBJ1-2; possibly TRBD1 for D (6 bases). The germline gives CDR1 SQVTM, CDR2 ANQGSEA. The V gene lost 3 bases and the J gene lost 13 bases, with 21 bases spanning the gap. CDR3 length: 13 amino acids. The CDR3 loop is CSVDQTGRRLLTF. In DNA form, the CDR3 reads TGCAGCGTTGATCAGACAGGCCGAAGGCTGCTCACCTTC.